One and the same sample provided the 27 T cell receptor beta chains below, sequenced in a study of blood T cell repertoires in COVID-19. Clones were sequenced by immunoSEQ multiplex PCR, and TCRdb holds only the in-frame ones, with some missing. Seen here are about 230,000 clones, roughly 86% observed once, and the top ten hold roughly 4%. Material for sequencing was PBMCs or T cells enriched from blood (not recorded which). These receptors were obtained from a woman in her twenties or thirties with acute COVID-19.

The rearrangement joins TRBV5-1 to TRBJ1-5, with 9 bases identical to TRBD1. The length of the CDR3 is 15 residues. J gave up 5 bases and V 1 base, and 4 bases lay outside the gene matches. The germline V gene encodes CDR1 SGHRS and CDR2 YFSETQ. CDR3 amino acids: CASSLSGQGHQPQHF. In DNA, the CDR3 is TGCGCCAGCAGCTTGTCGGGACAGGGACATCAGCCCCAGCATTTT.

As concerns this clone: The CDR3 does not end in the conserved phenylalanine or tryptophan, so this is likely a read error. The DNA is left out, because the CDR3 cannot be placed on it with certainty; the CDR3 is given as TCRdb lists it. The rearrangement joins TRBV7-3 to TRBJ2-7; the table's D call, TRBD1, has no DNA check behind it. 11 amino acids form the CDR3, both terminal residues included. Germline loops: CDR1 SGHTA, CDR2 FQGTGA. CDR3 residues: CASSSLCPFRI.

J is TRBJ2-7 and V is TRBV11-3, with a weak D call TRBD2 (6 bases). There are 18 residues in the CDR3. V was clipped by 1 base and J by 3 bases, with 22 bases between them. From germline, CDR1 is SGHNT and CDR2 YENEEA. CDR3 nucleotide sequence: TGTGCCAGCAGCTTAGGGCCCCCCTCGCGACGGGAGCACTACGAGCAGTACTTC. This translates into CASSLGPPSRREHYEQYF.

The chain joins TRBV2 to TRBJ2-3; TRBD2 aligns across 12 bases. Germline V gives CDR1 SNHLY, CDR2 FYNNEI. The CDR3 is made up of 17 amino acids. With V trimmed by 8 bases and J by 1 base, 10 bases remained unmatched. CDR3: CASQTSGGADGTDTQYF. The CDR3, as DNA: TGTGCCAGCCAGACTAGCGGGGGTGCGGACGGCACAGATACGCAGTATTTT.

The chain recombines TRBV11-2 with TRBJ2-4; 8 bases map to TRBD1. J was trimmed by 6 bases and V by 0 bases; bases with no gene match: 4. The CDR3 length is 15 residues. Germline CDR1 and CDR2: SGHAT and FQNNGV. The CDR3 region is CASSLEITGGNIQYF. CDR3 in DNA: TGTGCCAGCAGCTTAGAAATCACAGGGGGAAACATTCAGTACTTC. The whole variable domain, remainder taken from reference TRBV11-2 and TRBJ2-4, is EAGVAQSPRYKIIEKRQSVAFWCNPISGHATLYWYQQILGQGPKLLIQFQNNGVVDDSQLPKDRFSAERLKGVDSTLKIQPAKLEDSAVYLCASSLEITGGNIQYFGAGTRLSVL.

This clone has only a few counts. In the same sample, other DNA sequences code for this CDR3. The CDR3: CASSQSSNSPLHF. In DNA form, the CDR3 reads TGTGCCAGCAGCCAAAGTAGCAATTCACCCCTCCACTTT. V gene TRBV3-1 (or the pseudogene TRBV3-2) combines with J gene TRBJ1-6; D is undetermined. Germline CDR1 LGHDT, CDR2 YNNKEL (reference sequence). The CDR3 has 13 residues. The germline V and J ends were trimmed by 2 bases and 7 bases, with 6 bases remaining between them.

The gene calls are TRBV5-4 and TRBJ1-4, with 10 bases identical to TRBD1. The junction had 8 bases not matched to a gene; V was cut back by 4 bases and J by 5 bases. Germline CDR1 SGHNT, CDR2 YYREEE (reference sequence). This CDR3 has 16 residues. The CDR3 spells CASSDRDRGVNEKLFF. For the CDR3, the DNA is TGTGCCAGCAGCGACCGGGACAGGGGTGTGAATGAAAAACTGTTTTTT.

The chain couples TRBV9 to TRBJ2-1; 7 bases map to TRBD2. The CDR3 consists of 16 residues. Germline V CDR1 and CDR2: SGDLS, YYNGEE. The trim removed 4 bases at V and 0 bases at J, leaving 7 bases unmatched. CDR3 DNA sequence: TGTGCCAGCAGCCCCACGGGCGGGAGCTCCTACAATGAGCAGTTCTTC. Its protein is CASSPTGGSSYNEQFF. The full variable domain, in which reference TRBV9 and TRBJ2-1 provide the parts outside the CDR3, is DSGVTQTPKHLITATGQRVTLRCSPRSGDLSVYWYQQSLDQGLQFLIQYYNGEERAKGNILERFSAQQFPDLHSELNLSSLELGDSALYFCASSPTGGSSYNEQFFGPGTRLTVL.

The gene calls are TRBV29-1 and TRBJ2-2, with D perhaps matching TRBD1 (6 bases). V dropped 4 bases and J dropped 4 bases, with 13 bases sitting between them. CDR1 SQVTM and CDR2 ANQGSEA come from the germline V gene. This CDR3 has 14 residues. The DNA of the CDR3 is TGCAGCGTTGGTTTCAGGGGTCCCACCGGGGAGCTGTTTTTT. It specifies CSVGFRGPTGELFF.

The chain recombines TRBV10-2 with TRBJ2-7; 13 nucleotides agree with TRBD2. This CDR3 comprises 15 residues. J lost 2 bases, V lost 2 bases, and 0 bases had no gene match. CDR1 is WSHSY and CDR2 is SAAADI in the germline V gene. CDR3 sequence (DNA): TGCGCCAGCAGTGAGGGACTAGCGGGGGCCTACGAGCAGTACTTC. As protein: CASSEGLAGAYEQYF.

This clone was observed a single time. This rearrangement joins TRBV6-5 to TRBJ1-6; 7 bases are shared with TRBD1. Germline V gene lookup returns CDR1 MNHEY and CDR2 SVGAGI. The length of the CDR3 is 14 residues. Trimming took 6 bases from V and 10 from J; bases not matched to a gene: 9. CDR3 in amino acids: CASSLSNRGSPLHF. In nucleotides, the CDR3 is TGTGCCAGCAGCCTTAGCAACAGGGGCTCACCCCTCCACTTT.

The genes are TRBV4-1 and TRBJ1-5, with 11 bases lining up with TRBD1. This CDR3 region has 16 residues. J gave up 4 bases and V 1 base, and 3 bases lay outside the gene matches. CDR1 is MGHRA, CDR2 YSYEKL, per germline. CDR3 nucleotide sequence: TGCGCCAGCAGCCAAGGTGGGGACAGGGGGAATCAGCCCCAGCATTTT. Protein product: CASSQGGDRGNQPQHF.

Regarding this clone: Other DNA sequences in this sample translate to the same CDR3. The chain links TRBV7-3 to TRBJ2-3, with 15 bases aligning to TRBD2. Germline CDR1 and CDR2: SGHTA and FQGTGA. The V gene end was trimmed by 5 bases and the J gene end by 3 bases; junction bases not matched to a gene: 3. The CDR3 is 16 amino acids. CDR3 region: CASSRGTSGGTDTQYF. The CDR3 DNA is TGTGCCAGCAGCCGGGGGACTAGCGGGGGGACAGATACGCAGTATTTT.

The chain recombines TRBV11-2 with TRBJ2-7; the D gene is possibly TRBD2 (7 bases). Trimming took off 4 bases at V and 4 bases at J, with 17 bases between the two ends. CDR3 size: 15 residues. Germline V CDR1 and CDR2: SGHAT, FQNNGV. For the CDR3, the DNA is TGTGCCAGCAGCTACTCAGGGCGGGGGCCTTACGAGCAGTACTTC. It is translated as CASSYSGRGPYEQYF.

The gene calls are TRBV7-2 and TRBJ1-6, with 10 nucleotides matching TRBD1. V lost 5 bases, J lost 4 bases, and 5 bases stayed unmatched. Looked up from germline, CDR1 is SGHTA and CDR2 is FQGNSA. The CDR3 loop spans 16 amino acids. The CDR3 coding sequence is TGTGCCAGCAGCACCCAGGACAGGGGGTATAATTCACCCCTCCACTTT. Its protein is CASSTQDRGYNSPLHF.

CDR3 DNA: TGTGCCAGCAACCAGCTAGCGGGGGGCATGGATACGCAGTATTTT. This encodes CASNQLAGGMDTQYF. The chain recombines TRBV5-5 with TRBJ2-3, with TRBD2 matching 11 bases. Germline CDR1 and CDR2: SGHKS and YYEKEE (reference sequence). The trim removed 6 bases at V and 6 bases at J, leaving 9 bases unmatched. The CDR3 loop spans 15 amino acids.

This chain connects TRBV27 to TRBJ2-1, with no clear D. CDR3 length: 11 residues. Per germline, CDR1 MNHEY and CDR2 SMNVEV (reference sequence). Deletions cut 10 bases from V and 6 bases from J, with 10 bases between. CDR3: CAIEAFNEQFF. CDR3 nucleotide sequence: TGTGCCATCGAAGCCTTCAATGAGCAGTTCTTC.

The genes are TRBV30 and TRBJ1-2; 7 nucleotides align to TRBD1. This CDR3 comprises 11 residues. Germline values: CDR1 GTSNPN, CDR2 SVGIG (reference sequence). J was trimmed by 8 bases and V by 5 bases; bases with no gene match: 5. The chain's CDR3 is CAWATGQGYTF. In DNA, the CDR3 is TGTGCCTGGGCGACAGGGCAAGGCTACACCTTC.

The rearrangement joins TRBV11-2 to TRBJ2-5; D uncertain. The CDR3 is made up of 14 amino acids. Germline CDR1 is SGHAT and CDR2 is FQNNGV. V was cut by 1 base and J by 4 bases, with 10 bases left in between. This CDR3 is CASSLVSGIETQYF. The CDR3 DNA reads TGTGCCAGCAGCTTAGTCTCTGGCATAGAGACCCAGTACTTC.

V gene TRBV28 combines with J gene TRBJ1-4; D may be TRBD1 (5 bases). The germline V gene encodes CDR1 MDHEN and CDR2 SYDVKM. Trimming left V 3 bases short and J 4 bases short, with 9 bases between. The CDR3 totals 14 residues. The DNA for the CDR3 is TGTGCCAGCAGTTTCCCCAGGGATAATGAAAAACTGTTTTTT. It specifies CASSFPRDNEKLFF.

This clone came up once. The chain combines TRBV4-3 with TRBJ1-6, with a weak D call TRBD1 (6 bases). Germline V gene lookup returns CDR1 LGHNA and CDR2 YSLEER. This CDR3 comprises 16 residues. With 0 bases removed from V and 6 bases from J, the gap between germline ends came to 12 bases. CDR3: CASSQDRGRANSPLHF. The DNA for the CDR3 is TGCGCCAGCAGCCAAGATAGGGGGAGGGCTAATTCACCCCTCCACTTT.

The sample holds one count of this clone. The V gene is TRBV6-5, the J gene TRBJ1-6; TRBD1 agrees at 7 bases. The CDR3 runs 14 residues. The trim removed 5 bases at V and 9 bases at J, leaving 7 bases unmatched. Per the germline V gene, CDR1 is MNHEY and CDR2 is SVGAGI. The CDR3 coding sequence is TGTGCCAGCAGTAACGACAGGGTGGCTTCACCCCTCCACTTT. This codes for CASSNDRVASPLHF.

This chain joins TRBV3-1 (or the pseudogene TRBV3-2) and TRBJ2-5, with a possible D match to TRBD1 (5 bases). V was trimmed by 0 bases and J by 12 bases, leaving 14 bases between them. From germline, CDR1 is LGHDT and CDR2 YNNKEL (reference sequence). The CDR3 is 13 residues long. CDR3 in DNA: TGTGCCAGCAGCCAAGATCGTGGGGCAGCCAAGTACTTC. Encoded protein: CASSQDRGAAKYF.

In this sample, this clone turned up a few times. CDR3 loop: CASSTIPGQGVWETQYF. CDR3 in DNA: TGTGCCAGCAGCACAATCCCGGGACAGGGAGTTTGGGAGACCCAGTACTTC. The chain couples TRBV5-6 to TRBJ2-5, with TRBD1 identical over 9 bases. Trimming removed 4 bases from V and 5 bases from J; junction bases left unmatched: 15. CDR1 is SGHDT, CDR2 YYEEEE, per germline. The CDR3 has 17 residues. The complete variable domain, with remaining parts taken from reference TRBV5-6 and TRBJ2-5, reads DAGVTQSPTHLIKTRGQQVTLRCSPKSGHDTVSWYQQALGQGPQFIFQYYEEEERQRGNFPDRFSGHQFPNYSSELNVNALLLGDSALYLCASSTIPGQGVWETQYFGPGTRLLVL.

CDR3 DNA: TGTGCCAGCAGCCCGAGAGCGGGGGGGATCCTCAATGAGCAGTTCTTC. Encoded protein: CASSPRAGGILNEQFF. The chain combines TRBV9 with TRBJ2-1, with 10 bases lining up with TRBD2. After removal of 4 bases from V and 6 bases from J, the junction contained 10 bases not matched to a gene. The CDR3 covers 16 residues. Germline V gives CDR1 SGDLS, CDR2 YYNGEE.

J is TRBJ1-6 and V is TRBV5-1; 12 bases align to TRBD1. Trimming at V came to 0 bases and at J to 4 bases, leaving 8 bases not matched to a gene. Germline values: CDR1 SGHRS, CDR2 YFSETQ. The CDR3 is made up of 19 amino acids. CDR3 nucleotide sequence: TGCGCCAGCAGCTTGGAACTCGGGACAGGGGGCTCTTATAATTCACCCCTCCACTTT. It yields the protein CASSLELGTGGSYNSPLHF.

The genes are TRBV5-4 and TRBJ1-1; D is possibly TRBD1 (6 bases). V shed 0 bases and J shed 0 bases, with 6 bases lying between them. CDR1 is SGHNT and CDR2 is YYREEE in the germline V gene (reference sequence). The CDR3 consists of 14 residues. Here the CDR3 DNA reads TGTGCCAGCAGCTTGGAGGGGGTGAACACTGAAGCTTTCTTT. This gives the protein CASSLEGVNTEAFF.